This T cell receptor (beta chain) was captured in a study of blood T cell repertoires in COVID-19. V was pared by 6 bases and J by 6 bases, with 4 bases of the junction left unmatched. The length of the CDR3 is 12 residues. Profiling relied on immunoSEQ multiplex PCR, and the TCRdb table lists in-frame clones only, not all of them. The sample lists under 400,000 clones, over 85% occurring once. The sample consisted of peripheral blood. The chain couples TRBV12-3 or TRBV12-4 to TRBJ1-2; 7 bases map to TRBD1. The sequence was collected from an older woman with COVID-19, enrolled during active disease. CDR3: CASSRQGNGYTF. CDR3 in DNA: TGTGCCAGCAGCCGACAGGGAAATGGCTACACCTTC.